The sequence of this T cell receptor (beta chain) was determined in a study of Ad26.COV2.S vaccination and SARS-CoV-2 variants. Notes on the study in general: Among vaccine recipients, spike-specific TCR breadth exceeded that of placebo recipients. Once vaccination had occurred, spike-specific CD8+ and CD4+ T cell responses reportedly showed substantial breadth.

The V and J ends lost 1 base and 5 bases respectively, with 8 bases between them. The CDR3 contains 13 residues. CDR1 is SNHLY and CDR2 is FYNNEI in the germline V gene. About this clone itself: Its antigen is unidentified.

Profiling relied on immunoSEQ multiplex PCR, and the TCRdb table lists in-frame clones only, not all of them. The sample lists about 350,000 clones; roughly nine tenths were seen once. The sample in question was peripheral blood, obtained after recovery from COVID-19. The V call is TRBV2, the J call TRBJ2-5; weak D call: TRBD2 (6 bases). This sequence was found in a human donor who had recovered from COVID-19. The CDR3 nucleotides are TGTGCCAGCAGTGAAGATGCGGGGGAGACCCAGTACTTC. Amino acid sequence: CASSEDAGETQYF.